This T cell receptor (beta chain) emerged from a study of identical twins. From the 5' RACE reads, TCRdb called clonotypes with MiXCR, one entry per CDR3 protein. The data show 1.5 million to 2 million distinct CDR3 sequences, with around 33% seen just once and 0.25% to 0.3% held by the top ten. Per germline, CDR1 SQVTM and CDR2 ANQGSEA. CDR3 length: 15 residues. Unmatched junction bases numbered 8, after V lost 7 bases and J lost 2 bases. The sample consisted of cord blood. V gene TRBV29-1 combines with J gene TRBJ2-7, with TRBD2 matching over 13 bases. This sequence originates from a newborn girl in good health. CDR3 protein: CSAFLLAGGTYEQYF. The CDR3 coding sequence is TGCAGCGCCTTTTTACTAGCGGGAGGGACCTACGAGCAGTACTTC.